These 2 T cell receptor beta chains originate from one sample sequenced in a study of tumor and adjacent non-tumor tissue in lung cancer (dated by TCRdb to the late 2010s). Library generation was performed with multiplex PCR. The sequencer was an Illumina HiSeq 2500. TCRbeta libraries were constructed through three rounds of nested PCR with primers (Table S4) according to protocols modified from ARM-PCR. TCRdb handled the public reads itself, with Q25 trimming in fastp and clone calling in MiXCR, and kept productive beta chains. Rows merge per CDR3 protein into single entries with the most common DNA and genes. Across this sample there are over 80,000 distinct CDR3 sequences, with around 76% seen only once. The top ten clones comprise around a fifth of the sample. RNA was isolated from bulk, unsorted tissue, and RNA quality was assessed with a NanoDrop ND-1000 and an Agilent 2100. The normal lung samples consisted of distant non-tumor tissue collected more than 3 cm from the tumor edge.

Material: distant non-tumor lung tissue. These TCRs come from a woman between 45 and 60 years old with non-small cell lung cancer.

This clonotype was counted once. V is TRBV6-1 and J is TRBJ2-1, with D tentatively TRBD1 or TRBD2 (5 bases each). CDR1 and CDR2 from the germline V gene are MNHNS and SASEGT. CDR3 length: 14 residues. The CDR3 loop is CANMGLALDRGQFF. The DNA of the CDR3 is TGTGCAAACATGGGGCTAGCCCTCGACCGGGGGCAGTTCTTC.

This clonotype was recorded a few times. A much more abundant neighbour one base away suggests this may be a read error. The V and J genes are TRBV10-3 and TRBJ1-2; 7 bases are a match to TRBD1. CDR1 ENHRY and CDR2 SYGVKD come from the germline V gene. The V and J ends lost 4 bases and 8 bases, in that order; junction bases with no gene match: 7. The CDR3 sequence is 13 residues long. In nucleotides, the CDR3 is TGTGCCATCAGTGGTGACAGGGAATGGGGCTACACCTTC. Translating it yields CAISGDREWGYTF.